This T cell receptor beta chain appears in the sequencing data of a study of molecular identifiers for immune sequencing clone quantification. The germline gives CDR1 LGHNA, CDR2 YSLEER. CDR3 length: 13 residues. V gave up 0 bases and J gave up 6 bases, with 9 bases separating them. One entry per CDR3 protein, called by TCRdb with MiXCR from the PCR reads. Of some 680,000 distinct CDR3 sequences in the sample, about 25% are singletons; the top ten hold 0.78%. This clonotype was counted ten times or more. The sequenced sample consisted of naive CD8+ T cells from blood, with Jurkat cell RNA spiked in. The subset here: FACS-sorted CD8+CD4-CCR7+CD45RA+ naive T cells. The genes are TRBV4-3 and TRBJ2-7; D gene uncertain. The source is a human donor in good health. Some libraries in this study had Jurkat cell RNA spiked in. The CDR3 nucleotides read TGCGCCAGCAGCCAAGATCTGGGGATCGAGCAGTACTTC. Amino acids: CASSQDLGIEQYF.